This TCR beta chain was observed in a study of blood T cell repertoires in COVID-19. The wider study: Donors in the United States, Italy and Spain gave samples during acute or convalescent COVID-19.

The CDR3 is 13 residues long. The ends were cut back, 0 bases at V and 9 bases at J, with 6 bases in the middle. Germline-derived CDR1 and CDR2 are MRHNA and SNTAGT. Produced via immunoSEQ multiplex PCR; TCRdb's table is partial and in-frame only. The data contain approximately 320,000 clones, roughly 90% of them singletons. The TCR was taken from a man aged 55 to 70 who had recovered from COVID-19. The sample was PBMCs or T cells enriched from blood (not recorded which). J is TRBJ1-6 and V is TRBV6-4, with a weak D call TRBD1 (5 bases). As DNA, the CDR3 is TGTGCCAGCAGTGACTCGGGGGGTTCACCCCTCCACTTT. Amino acids: CASSDSGGSPLHF.